This TCR beta chain was documented in a study of T cells in narcolepsy. About the study: Healthy controls were enrolled alongside patients with narcolepsy type 1 or type 2.

Produced via immunoSEQ multiplex PCR; TCRdb's table is partial and in-frame only. The table includes around 32,000 clones, 82% detected once. The CDR3 is 14 amino acids. The V and J ends lost 6 bases and 3 bases respectively, with 12 bases between them. CDR1 is WSHSY and CDR2 is SAAADI in the germline V gene. Sequenced material: CD45RA- memory CD4+ T cells from PBMCs. The chain is built from TRBV10-2 and TRBJ1-5; D call uncertain. The sequence derives from a human donor with narcolepsy. CDR3: CASRDRQDNQPQHF. CDR3 DNA: TGCGCCAGCAGGGACCGTCAGGACAATCAGCCCCAGCATTTT.